The 5 T cell receptor beta chains in this list originate from one sample, sequenced in a study of blood T cell repertoires in COVID-19. Measured with immunoSEQ multiplex PCR; TCRdb has only the in-frame clones, and not every one. The sample lists 160,000 or so clones, approximately 95% occurring once. Sample: peripheral blood. These receptor sequences come from a woman aged 55-70 years with COVID-19, enrolled during active disease.

The chain couples TRBV5-1 to TRBJ1-1; a weak D match, TRBD1 (6 bases). Germline CDR1 is SGHRS and CDR2 is YFSETQ. The CDR3 is 15 amino acids. V shed 0 bases and J shed 3 bases, with 12 bases lying between them. The CDR3 loop reads CASSLEGGSYTEAFF. In DNA form, the CDR3 reads TGCGCCAGCAGCTTGGAAGGGGGTTCTTACACTGAAGCTTTCTTT.

The chain recombines TRBV7-2 with TRBJ2-3; TRBD1 matches 8 bases. Germline lookup yields CDR1 SGHTA and CDR2 FQGNSA. Losses at the gene ends were 1 base for V and 2 bases for J; bases not matched to a gene: 11. This CDR3 has 18 amino acids. The CDR3 reads CASSLVGSRTGLTDTQYF. In DNA, the CDR3 is TGTGCCAGCAGCTTAGTCGGCTCTAGGACAGGGCTCACAGATACGCAGTATTTT.

This chain joins TRBV7-6 and TRBJ1-5; D possibly corresponds to TRBD1 (5 bases). The germline gives CDR1 SGHVS, CDR2 FNYEAQ. The CDR3 has 15 residues. V lost 5 bases and J lost 2, with 13 bases in between. The CDR3 reads CASSPGRGGNQPQHF. As DNA, the CDR3 is TGTGCCAGCAGCCCAGGAAGGGGTGGCAATCAGCCCCAGCATTTT.

The rearrangement links TRBV6-5 to TRBJ1-2, with 8 nucleotides matching TRBD1. Germline CDR1 is MNHEY and CDR2 is SVGAGI. After removal of 5 bases from V and 4 bases from J, the junction contained 3 bases not matched to a gene. CDR3 length equals 13 residues. CDR3 nucleotide sequence: TGTGCCAGCAGTCGGACAGGGCGCTATGGCTACACCTTC. This codes for CASSRTGRYGYTF.

This clone occurred once. The chain recombines TRBV27 with TRBJ2-1; D is perhaps TRBD2 (5 bases). V was trimmed by 5 bases and J by 7 bases, leaving 9 bases between them. The length of the CDR3 is 12 residues. Germline-derived CDR1 and CDR2 are MNHEY and SMNVEV (reference sequence). The CDR3 region has the DNA TGTGCCAGCAGTCCTGCGGGTAATGAGCAGTTCTTC. Protein product: CASSPAGNEQFF.